Listed below are T cell receptor beta chains from one sample, sequenced in a study of blood T cell repertoires in COVID-19. TCRdb keeps only in-frame clones here, not all; method: immunoSEQ multiplex PCR. This table has about 50,000 clones, 80% to 90% appearing once. The sequencing input was peripheral blood. The receptors stem from a human donor in a cohort sampled during active COVID-19. CDR3s include the opening cysteine and the closing phenylalanine or tryptophan. The order of the fields is CDR3 length, J gene, clone size, V gene, D gene, CDR3 DNA, CDR3 protein. A D gene is named only where the DNA matches it firmly. For some rows the clone size is stated as once, few or many, or as a class when expanded; others skip it.

CDR3 length: 14
J gene: TRBJ2-3
clone size: .
V gene: TRBV7-2
D gene: .
CDR3 DNA: TGTGCCAGCAGCTTGGACAGCTACACAGATACGCAGTATTTT
CDR3 protein: CASSLDSYTDTQYF

CDR3 length: 14
J gene: TRBJ1-3
clone size: .
V gene: TRBV19
D gene: .
CDR3 DNA: TGTGCCAGTAGTATTGTCAGCTCTGGAAACACCATATATTTT
CDR3 protein: CASSIVSSGNTIYF

CDR3 length: 13
J gene: TRBJ1-5
clone size: .
V gene: TRBV12-3/TRBV12-4
D gene: .
CDR3 DNA: TGTGCCAGCAGAGACAACTTCAATCAGCCCCAGCATTTT
CDR3 protein: CASRDNFNQPQHF

CDR3 length: 13
J gene: TRBJ1-5
clone size: .
V gene: TRBV15
D gene: .
CDR3 DNA: TGTGCCACCAGCAGAGATGGAGGTCAGCCCCAGCATTTT
CDR3 protein: CATSRDGGQPQHF

CDR3 length: 14
J gene: TRBJ1-2
clone size: .
V gene: TRBV7-9
D gene: .
CDR3 DNA: TGTGCCAGCAGCTCGGTGGTCCAGGGGTATGGCTACACCTTC
CDR3 protein: CASSSVVQGYGYTF

CDR3 length: 18
J gene: TRBJ2-1
clone size: .
V gene: TRBV5-1
D gene: TRBD2
CDR3 DNA: TGCGCCAGCAGCTTACGGACTAGCGGGAGCGGCTCCTACAATGAGCAGTTCTTC
CDR3 protein: CASSLRTSGSGSYNEQFF

CDR3 length: 14
J gene: TRBJ2-1
clone size: .
V gene: TRBV27
D gene: TRBD2
CDR3 DNA: TGTGCCAGCAGCCCTCGGGAGGCATACAATGAGCAGTTCTTC
CDR3 protein: CASSPREAYNEQFF

CDR3 length: 15
J gene: TRBJ2-7
clone size: .
V gene: TRBV7-2
D gene: TRBD2
CDR3 DNA: TGTGCCAGCAGCATAGTAGGGACTAGCGGGAGCGAGCAGTACTTC
CDR3 protein: CASSIVGTSGSEQYF

CDR3 length: 14
J gene: TRBJ1-2
clone size: .
V gene: TRBV24-1
D gene: .
CDR3 DNA: TGTGCCACCAGTGACTCCCGAGGGGGGGATGGCTACACCTTC
CDR3 protein: CATSDSRGGDGYTF

CDR3 length: 13
J gene: TRBJ1-2
clone size: .
V gene: TRBV9
D gene: .
CDR3 DNA: TGTGCCAGCAGCGTAGGGACAGATTATGGCTACACCTTC
CDR3 protein: CASSVGTDYGYTF

CDR3 length: 15
J gene: TRBJ1-2
clone size: .
V gene: TRBV11-3
D gene: TRBD1
CDR3 DNA: TGTGCCAGCAGCTTAGGCCAGGGGGCCAACTATGGCTACACCTTC
CDR3 protein: CASSLGQGANYGYTF

CDR3 length: 15
J gene: TRBJ2-2
clone size: .
V gene: TRBV24-1
D gene: TRBD1
CDR3 DNA: TGTGCCACCAGTGAGGGGACAGGTCGGACCGGGGAGCTGTTTTTT
CDR3 protein: CATSEGTGRTGELFF

CDR3 length: 15
J gene: TRBJ2-1
clone size: .
V gene: TRBV13
D gene: TRBD2
CDR3 DNA: TGTGCCAGCACCGCGGGACTAGTTTCCTACAATGAGCAGTTCTTC
CDR3 protein: CASTAGLVSYNEQFF

CDR3 length: 14
J gene: TRBJ2-1
clone size: few
V gene: TRBV7-9
D gene: .
CDR3 DNA: TGTGCCAGCAGCTTAGCGTCCGGGAATGGGGAGCAGTTCTTC
CDR3 protein: CASSLASGNGEQFF

CDR3 length: 12
J gene: TRBJ1-1
clone size: .
V gene: TRBV27
D gene: .
CDR3 DNA: TGTGCCAGCAGAAACCTGGACAGTTTCGCTTTCTTT
CDR3 protein: CASRNLDSFAFF

CDR3 length: 17
J gene: TRBJ2-1
clone size: .
V gene: TRBV18
D gene: TRBD2
CDR3 DNA: TGTGCCAGCTCACCACCGAACCTAGCGGGAGCCTCTAATGAGCAGTTCTTC
CDR3 protein: CASSPPNLAGASNEQFF

CDR3 length: 12
J gene: TRBJ2-7
clone size: .
V gene: TRBV29-1
D gene: TRBD1
CDR3 DNA: TGCAGCGTTGGGCCAGGGGGCTACGAGCAGTACTTC
CDR3 protein: CSVGPGGYEQYF

CDR3 length: 13
J gene: TRBJ1-5
clone size: once
V gene: TRBV6-5
D gene: .
CDR3 DNA: TGTGCCAGCTGCCGGGACACCAATCAGCCCCAGCATTTT
CDR3 protein: CASCRDTNQPQHF

CDR3 length: 13
J gene: TRBJ1-2
clone size: .
V gene: TRBV5-6
D gene: .
CDR3 DNA: TGTGCCAGCAGCCGCGGGACGGAGTATGGCTACACCTTC
CDR3 protein: CASSRGTEYGYTF

CDR3 length: 14
J gene: TRBJ1-4
clone size: .
V gene: TRBV19
D gene: TRBD1
CDR3 DNA: TGTGCCAGTAGTTCCGGACAGGATTGGGAAAAACTGTTTTTT
CDR3 protein: CASSSGQDWEKLFF

CDR3 length: 10
J gene: TRBJ1-2
clone size: .
V gene: TRBV2
D gene: .
CDR3 DNA: TGTGCCTCCAGGTCGCTCAGCTACACCTTC
CDR3 protein: CASRSLSYTF

CDR3 length: 15
J gene: TRBJ1-1
clone size: .
V gene: TRBV5-1
D gene: TRBD1
CDR3 DNA: TGCGCCAGCAGCTGGCGGACAGGGGGGAACACTGAAGCTTTCTTT
CDR3 protein: CASSWRTGGNTEAFF

CDR3 length: 15
J gene: TRBJ1-4
clone size: few
V gene: TRBV7-9
D gene: TRBD1
CDR3 DNA: TGTGCCAGCAGCTCCCGGGACAGTCTAATGAAAGGACTGTTTTTT
CDR3 protein: CASSSRDSLMKGLFF

CDR3 length: 15
J gene: TRBJ1-5
clone size: .
V gene: TRBV7-2
D gene: TRBD1
CDR3 DNA: TGTGCCAGCAGCAACACAGGGGGCGCCGGTCAGCCCCAGCATTTT
CDR3 protein: CASSNTGGAGQPQHF

CDR3 length: 13
J gene: TRBJ1-1
clone size: .
V gene: TRBV29-1
D gene: .
CDR3 DNA: TGCAGCGTTGTATGGGGGCAGAACACTGAAGCTTTCTTT
CDR3 protein: CSVVWGQNTEAFF

CDR3 length: 13
J gene: TRBJ1-2
clone size: .
V gene: TRBV28
D gene: .
CDR3 DNA: TGTGCCAGCAGTTTATCCGGGGGTAGGGGCTACACCTTC
CDR3 protein: CASSLSGGRGYTF

CDR3 length: 13
J gene: TRBJ2-1
clone size: .
V gene: TRBV6-6
D gene: .
CDR3 DNA: TGTGCCAGCAGTTACGAGGCTCACAATGAGCAGTTCTTC
CDR3 protein: CASSYEAHNEQFF

CDR3 length: 16
J gene: TRBJ2-5
clone size: .
V gene: TRBV24-1
D gene: TRBD2
CDR3 DNA: TGTGCCACCAGTGACCCAGGGACTAGCGGGGATGAGACCCAGTACTTC
CDR3 protein: CATSDPGTSGDETQYF

CDR3 length: 14
J gene: TRBJ1-5
clone size: few
V gene: TRBV5-1
D gene: .
CDR3 DNA: TGCGCCAGCAGCTTGGAGGGACTGAATCAGCCCCAGCATTTT
CDR3 protein: CASSLEGLNQPQHF

CDR3 length: 15
J gene: TRBJ1-1
clone size: .
V gene: TRBV7-2
D gene: .
CDR3 DNA: TGTGCCAGCAGCTTAGTCGGGGGAGAGGTCACTGAAGCTTTCTTT
CDR3 protein: CASSLVGGEVTEAFF

CDR3 length: 14
J gene: TRBJ2-1
clone size: .
V gene: TRBV6-5
D gene: TRBD1
CDR3 DNA: TGTGCCAGCAGGTCCGGGACAGCAAACAATGAGCAGTTCTTC
CDR3 protein: CASRSGTANNEQFF

CDR3 length: 16
J gene: TRBJ2-1
clone size: .
V gene: TRBV27
D gene: .
CDR3 DNA: TGTGCCAGCAGTTTAGCATCGGGTAGCTCCTACAATGAGCAGTTCTTC
CDR3 protein: CASSLASGSSYNEQFF

CDR3 length: 14
J gene: TRBJ1-4
clone size: .
V gene: TRBV3-1/TRBV3-2
D gene: .
CDR3 DNA: TGTGCCAGCAGCCTAGGGAGGGGCGGGGAAAAACTGTTTTTT
CDR3 protein: CASSLGRGGEKLFF

CDR3 length: 16
J gene: TRBJ1-5
clone size: once
V gene: TRBV4-1
D gene: TRBD1
CDR3 DNA: TGCGCCAGCAGCTCTGACAGGGCGGGAGGACATCAGCCCCAGCATTTT
CDR3 protein: CASSSDRAGGHQPQHF

CDR3 length: 20
J gene: TRBJ2-5
clone size: .
V gene: TRBV7-6
D gene: TRBD2
CDR3 DNA: TGTGCCAGCAGCTTAGATGGGCGGACTAGCGGGAGGGCCCGTCAAGAGACCCAGTACTTC
CDR3 protein: CASSLDGRTSGRARQETQYF

CDR3 length: 19
J gene: TRBJ2-6
clone size: .
V gene: TRBV9
D gene: .
CDR3 DNA: TGTGCCAGCAGCCAGGGATGGGGCAGGGTGAGTTCTGGGGCCAACGTCCTGACTTTC
CDR3 protein: CASSQGWGRVSSGANVLTF

CDR3 length: 14
J gene: TRBJ2-7
clone size: .
V gene: TRBV5-4
D gene: .
CDR3 DNA: TGTGCCAGCAGCTTGGGACAGGCTTCCTACGAGCAGTACTTC
CDR3 protein: CASSLGQASYEQYF